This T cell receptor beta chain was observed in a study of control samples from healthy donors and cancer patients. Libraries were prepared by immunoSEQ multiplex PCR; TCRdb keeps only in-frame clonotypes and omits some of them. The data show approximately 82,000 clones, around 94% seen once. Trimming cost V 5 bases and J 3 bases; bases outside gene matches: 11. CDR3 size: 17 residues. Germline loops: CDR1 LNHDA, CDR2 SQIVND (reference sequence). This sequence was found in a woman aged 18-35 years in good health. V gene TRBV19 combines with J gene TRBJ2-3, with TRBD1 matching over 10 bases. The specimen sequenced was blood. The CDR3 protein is CASSSRSGTGATDTQYF. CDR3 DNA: TGTGCCAGTAGTTCCCGTTCCGGGACAGGGGCGACAGATACGCAGTATTTT.